This T cell receptor (beta chain) was found in a study of CD8+ T cells in alopecia areata. The germline V and J ends were trimmed by 3 bases and 5 bases, with 12 bases remaining between them. CDR1 MNHNY and CDR2 SVGAGI come from the germline V gene (reference sequence). The CDR3 covers 14 residues. After isolation, RNA underwent reverse transcription to generate cDNA as the sequencing template. TCRdb's copy holds only in-frame clones and misses some; the assay was immunoSEQ multiplex PCR. The data show roughly 120,000 clones, 30% to 40% seen once. The clonotype was recovered from a human donor with alopecia areata. This sequence joins TRBV6-6 and TRBJ2-3, with D possibly TRBD2 on 5 matching bases. The sample consisted of CD4+ T cells sorted from blood. Here the CDR3 DNA reads TGTGCCAGCAGTTATAGGGTAGCGAGAGATACGCAGTATTTT. This translates into CASSYRVARDTQYF.